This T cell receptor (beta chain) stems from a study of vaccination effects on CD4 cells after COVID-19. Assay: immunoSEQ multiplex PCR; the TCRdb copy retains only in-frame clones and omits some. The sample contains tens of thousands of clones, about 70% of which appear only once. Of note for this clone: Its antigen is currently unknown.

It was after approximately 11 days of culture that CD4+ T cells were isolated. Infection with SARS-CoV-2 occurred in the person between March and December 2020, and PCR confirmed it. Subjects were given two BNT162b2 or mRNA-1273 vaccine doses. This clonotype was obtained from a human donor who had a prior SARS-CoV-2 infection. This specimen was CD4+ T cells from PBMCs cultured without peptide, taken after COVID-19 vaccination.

In DNA form, the CDR3 reads TGTGCCAGCAGCCTCCGGACAGGCCAAGAGACCCAGTACTTC. Translation gives CASSLRTGQETQYF. V and J are TRBV5-5 and TRBJ2-5; 7 nucleotides line up with TRBD1. CDR1 is SGHKS, CDR2 YYEKEE, per germline (reference sequence). V shed 4 bases, J shed 1 base, and the junction held 4 bases outside the gene matches. This CDR3 has 14 amino acids.